These 14 T cell receptor beta chains were sequenced from one sample in a study of early T cells in non-severe SARS-CoV-2 infection. TCRdb redid the calling of the 5' RACE reads with MiXCR, one entry per CDR3 protein. The repertoire holds 30,000 or so distinct CDR3 sequences, with about 4.5% as singletons. The sample comprised whole blood. The receptors were gathered from an adult who was a healthcare worker with PCR-confirmed SARS-CoV-2 infection or an uninfected control (not recorded which).

The table lists this clonotype with many counts. The rearrangement links TRBV9 to TRBJ2-3, with TRBD2 identical over 15 bases. Germline CDR1 SGDLS, CDR2 YYNGEE. The CDR3 loop spans 15 amino acids. V was clipped by 4 bases and J by 9 bases; unmatched bases: 6. The DNA for the CDR3 is TGTGCCAGCAGCCCCCCGGGACTAGCGGGGGGAACGCAGTATTTT. This encodes CASSPPGLAGGTQYF.

Within the sample, this clonotype is medium-sized (0.01 to 0.1%). The chain couples TRBV5-1 to TRBJ2-2, with D hard to call. Trimming removed 2 bases at V and 5 bases at J, with 10 bases between. The germline V gene encodes CDR1 SGHRS and CDR2 YFSETQ. This CDR3 region has 14 residues. The chain's CDR3 is CASSFGGFTGELFF. In nucleotides, the CDR3 is TGCGCCAGCAGCTTTGGTGGGTTTACCGGGGAGCTGTTTTTT.

J is TRBJ2-2 and V is TRBV19; 12 bases are a match to TRBD1. Trimming at V came to 7 bases and at J to 6 bases, leaving 6 bases not matched to a gene. CDR1 and CDR2 (germline): LNHDA, SQIVND (reference sequence). The CDR3 extends over 15 amino acids. The CDR3 loop is CASIFGTGGPGELFF. CDR3 DNA sequence: TGTGCCAGTATCTTCGGGACAGGGGGCCCCGGGGAGCTGTTTTTT.

The sample holds many counts of this clonotype. Compared with germline, one end of the junction differs, possibly owing to a read error. The chain joins TRBV18 to TRBJ1-4; no clear D. This CDR3 has 17 residues. Germline V lookup: CDR1 KGHSH, CDR2 LQKENI. CDR3 DNA sequence: TGTGCCAGCTCTCCACGTATCACCGCCGGGGCTAATGAAAAACTGTTTTTT. It codes for CASSPRITAGANEKLFF.

This chain joins TRBV27 and TRBJ2-4, with D possibly matching TRBD1 (5 bases). From germline, CDR1 is MNHEY and CDR2 SMNVEV (reference sequence). This CDR3 is built from 17 residues. The V and J ends lost 5 bases and 0 bases respectively, with 17 bases between them. The CDR3 DNA reads TGTGCCAGCAGTCCAGACAGAGTACTCCTAGCCAAAAACATTCAGTACTTC. It is translated as CASSPDRVLLAKNIQYF.

In its sample, this clonotype was seen many times. This sequence joins TRBV29-1 and TRBJ2-7; D is uncertain. This CDR3 contains 13 residues. V lost 7 bases to trimming and J lost 6 bases, with 19 bases between them. CDR1 is SQVTM and CDR2 is ANQGSEA in the germline V gene. The CDR3 DNA is TGCAGCGCCAGGACGGATCGTAGTGGCGAGCAGTACTTC. It specifies CSARTDRSGEQYF.

This clonotype was picked up a small number of times. This chain joins TRBV13 and TRBJ1-4; D call uncertain. CDR1 is PRHDT and CDR2 is FYEKMQ in the germline V gene (reference sequence). The CDR3 has 15 residues. V was clipped by 5 bases and J by 8 bases, with 18 bases between them. CDR3 region: CASSVKERITEKLFF. CDR3 sequence (DNA): TGTGCCAGCAGCGTAAAAGAGAGGATAACGGAAAAACTGTTTTTT.

This clonotype appeared a few times. The chain carries TRBV12-3 or TRBV12-4 and TRBJ2-2; no firm D call. V was trimmed by 3 bases and J by 4 bases, leaving 12 bases between them. This CDR3 has 15 amino acids. The CDR3 sequence: CASSLTRTGTGELFF. In DNA, the CDR3 is TGTGCCAGCAGTTTGACGAGGACCGGCACCGGGGAGCTGTTTTTT.

This clonotype has just a few counts. The rearrangement joins TRBV18 to TRBJ1-1; tentative D call: TRBD1 (6 bases). Per the germline V gene, CDR1 is KGHSH and CDR2 is LQKENI. V gave up 2 bases and J gave up 4 bases, with 11 bases separating them. There are 14 residues in the CDR3. The CDR3 loop is CASSPRGVGTEAFF. CDR3 coding DNA: TGTGCCAGCTCACCAAGGGGGGTTGGCACTGAAGCTTTCTTT.

This clonotype was counted ten times or more. The chain recombines TRBV20-1 with TRBJ2-4, with 10 bases fitting TRBD2. CDR1 is DFQATT, CDR2 SNEGSKA, per germline (reference sequence). The trim removed 2 bases at V and 1 base at J, leaving 2 bases unmatched. This CDR3 is built from 15 residues. For the CDR3, the DNA is TGCAGTGCTAGACTAGCGGGAGTCGCCAAAAACATTCAGTACTTC. Residues: CSARLAGVAKNIQYF.

The rearrangement uses TRBV7-2 and TRBJ2-3, with 12 positions matching TRBD2. Germline trimming cut 5 bases from V and 2 bases from J; bases unmatched to any gene: 5. This CDR3 comprises 16 residues. Germline V gives CDR1 SGHTA, CDR2 FQGNSA. CDR3: CASSTRTSGATDTQYF. CDR3 DNA: TGTGCCAGCAGCACCCGGACTAGCGGGGCCACAGATACGCAGTATTTT.

V gene TRBV7-2 combines with J gene TRBJ2-1, with D possibly matching TRBD2 (5 bases). Trimming stripped 5 bases from V and 3 bases from J, with 17 bases between. The length of the CDR3 is 16 residues. CDR1 is SGHTA, CDR2 FQGNSA, per germline. The CDR3 DNA is TGTGCCAGCAGCCTCCGGGGATTGGGAGTCTACAATGAGCAGTTCTTC. Amino acids: CASSLRGLGVYNEQFF.

This clonotype was detected a few times. This chain connects TRBV6-6 to TRBJ2-7; TRBD1 matches at 7 bases. The CDR3 loop spans 13 amino acids. CDR1 MNHNY and CDR2 SVGAGI come from the germline V gene (reference sequence). Trimming took 5 bases from V and 4 from J; bases not matched to a gene: 5. Written as DNA, the CDR3 is TGTGCCAGCAGTACCAGGGGGATTTACGAGCAGTACTTC. Amino acid sequence: CASSTRGIYEQYF.

This clonotype was seen many times. This chain uses TRBV6-4 with TRBJ2-3; perhaps TRBD2 as D (5 bases). CDR3 length: 14 amino acids. The ends were cut back, 4 bases at V and 2 bases at J, with 10 bases in the middle. Germline loops: CDR1 MRHNA, CDR2 SNTAGT. The CDR3 nucleotides are TGTGCCAGCAGTGCCGGGGAGACCACAGATACGCAGTATTTT. It codes for CASSAGETTDTQYF.